This entry lists 32 T cell receptor beta chains sequenced from one sample in a study of early stage breast cancer tumors. Data came from immunoSEQ multiplex PCR; TCRdb stores just in-frame clones and leaves some out. The sample has tens of thousands of clones; about two thirds are singletons. Sequencing was carried out using blood. These receptors all stem from a person aged 50-59 years with breast cancer.

Here the CDR3 DNA reads TGTGCCGGGTGGGACAGGGGAGTAACAGATACGCAGTATTTT. As protein: CAGWDRGVTDTQYF. This rearrangement joins TRBV6-1 to TRBJ2-3, with 10 bases that match TRBD1. V lost 11 bases, J lost 3 bases, and 8 bases stayed unmatched. The CDR3 has 14 amino acids. From germline, CDR1 is MNHNS and CDR2 SASEGT.

The chain couples TRBV19 to TRBJ2-5, with TRBD1 identical over 10 bases. With 5 bases clipped from V and 4 bases from J, the junction kept 10 bases outside the gene matches. Germline values: CDR1 LNHDA, CDR2 SQIVND (reference sequence). CDR3 length: 16 amino acids. The CDR3 protein is CASSRDRGQMVETQYF. CDR3 bases: TGTGCCAGTAGTCGCGACAGGGGGCAAATGGTAGAGACCCAGTACTTC.

V and J are TRBV11-3 and TRBJ2-2; 8 positions match TRBD2. Germline CDR1 and CDR2: SGHNT and YENEEA. This CDR3 spans 16 amino acids. J lost 1 base, V lost 2 bases, and 3 bases had no gene match. Here the CDR3 DNA reads TGTGCCAGCAGCTTATATAGCGGGGAGAACACCGGGGAGCTGTTTTTT. It codes for CASSLYSGENTGELFF.

The chain employs TRBV7-6 and TRBJ1-1; TRBD1 is a possible D gene (5 bases). The germline gives CDR1 SGHVS, CDR2 FNYEAQ. The CDR3 extends over 13 amino acids. The V end was cut by 1 base, the J end by 5 bases, with 8 bases between. CDR3 sequence: CASSLGGGTEAFF. The CDR3, as DNA: TGTGCCAGCAGCTTAGGTGGGGGGACTGAAGCTTTCTTT.

The chain carries TRBV27 and TRBJ2-5; TRBD1 is a possible D gene (6 bases). Germline V gene sequence: CDR1 MNHEY, CDR2 SMNVEV (reference sequence). Trimming cost V 5 bases and J 5 bases, with 18 bases left between them. The CDR3 consists of 15 residues. CDR3 protein: CASSLLAGESETQYF. The CDR3 nucleotides are TGTGCCAGCAGTCTCCTGGCAGGGGAGTCGGAGACCCAGTACTTC.

The genes are TRBV5-4 and TRBJ2-3, with a possible D match to TRBD1 (6 bases). With 1 base removed from V and 4 bases from J, the gap between germline ends came to 7 bases. CDR3 size: 13 residues. Germline CDR1 reads SGHNT; CDR2 reads YYREEE (reference sequence). This chain's CDR3 is CASSLSGADTQYF. CDR3 nucleotides: TGTGCCAGCAGCTTGTCAGGGGCAGATACGCAGTATTTT.

This chain connects TRBV19 to TRBJ1-2; perhaps TRBD1 as D (5 bases). CDR1 and CDR2 from the germline V gene are LNHDA and SQIVND (reference sequence). This CDR3 comprises 13 residues. Trimming left V 0 bases short and J 4 bases short, with 6 bases between. The CDR3 nucleotides are TGTGCCAGTAGTATAGAGGGGCGCTATGGCTACACCTTC. Translated: CASSIEGRYGYTF.

This chain uses TRBV10-3 with TRBJ1-5, with 12 bases aligning to TRBD1. The ends lost 6 bases at V and 6 bases at J; junction bases unmatched: 12. This CDR3 has 17 amino acids. Germline values: CDR1 ENHRY, CDR2 SYGVKD. CDR3 amino acids: CAISEGQGARVGQPQHF. CDR3 DNA: TGTGCCATCAGCGAGGGACAGGGGGCGCGTGTTGGTCAGCCCCAGCATTTT.

This clone appeared a single time. The rearrangement links TRBV5-3 to TRBJ2-7, with TRBD2 matching 7 bases. TRBV5-3 is an open reading frame whose function is uncertain. The CDR3 runs 14 residues. V dropped 8 bases and J dropped 7; count of bases not matched to a gene: 15. CDR3 amino acids: CASSLVRELGEQYF. The CDR3, as DNA: TGTGCCAGCAGCCTGGTGCGGGAGTTGGGTGAGCAGTACTTC.

This clone was observed once. The chain couples TRBV6-6 to TRBJ1-4; 11 nucleotides agree with TRBD1. Germline CDR1 is MNHNY and CDR2 is SVGAGI (reference sequence). J gave up 8 bases and V 6 bases, and 5 bases lay outside the gene matches. This CDR3 contains 14 residues. CDR3 sequence reads: CASSRTGGSEKLFF. The CDR3, as DNA: TGTGCCAGCAGCAGGACAGGGGGCAGCGAAAAACTGTTTTTT.

The rearrangement links TRBV7-2 to TRBJ2-7; the match to TRBD1 covers 11 bases. Germline assignment: CDR1 SGHTA and CDR2 FQGNSA. The CDR3 totals 16 residues. V shed 5 bases and J 6 bases; nucleotides not matched to a gene: 12. The DNA of the CDR3 is TGTGCCAGCAGCCCTGCGTCCTGGGACAGGGGGGCCGAGCAGTACTTC. This gives the protein CASSPASWDRGAEQYF.

This clone came up a few times. The chain joins TRBV29-1 to TRBJ1-1, with D unresolved. This CDR3 is 12 amino acids long. Trimming pared 4 bases from V and 4 bases from J, leaving 10 bases between. Germline lookup yields CDR1 SQVTM and CDR2 ANQGSEA. The CDR3 region is CSVAIGATEAFF. CDR3 nucleotide sequence: TGCAGCGTTGCCATAGGAGCCACTGAAGCTTTCTTT.

The genes are TRBV9 and TRBJ1-4, with 7 bases that match TRBD1. The CDR3 runs 14 residues. Germline assignment: CDR1 SGDLS and CDR2 YYNGEE. V shed 4 bases and J 8 bases; nucleotides not matched to a gene: 8. CDR3 sequence: CASSSPTGDEKLFF. The CDR3, as DNA: TGTGCCAGCAGCTCCCCAACAGGGGACGAAAAACTGTTTTTT.

This chain joins TRBV27 and TRBJ2-1; 10 bases are a match to TRBD2. The germline gives CDR1 MNHEY, CDR2 SMNVEV (reference sequence). J lost 5 bases, V lost 6 bases, and 7 bases had no gene match. The CDR3 loop spans 15 amino acids. This CDR3 reads CASRLGLAVDNEQFF. In DNA form, the CDR3 reads TGTGCCAGCAGGTTAGGACTAGCGGTAGACAATGAGCAGTTCTTC.

V usage is TRBV19 and J usage is TRBJ2-6; D may be TRBD1 (6 bases). The CDR3 loop spans 16 amino acids. In germline, CDR1 is LNHDA, CDR2 SQIVND (reference sequence). V was pared by 4 bases and J by 1 base, with 11 bases between. The CDR3 nucleotides are TGTGCCAGTAGTACCTATACAGGGTCTGGGGCCAACGTCCTGACTTTC. As protein: CASSTYTGSGANVLTF. The whole variable domain, remainder taken from reference TRBV19 and TRBJ2-6, is DGGITQSPKYLFRKEGQNVTLSCEQNLNHDAMYWYRQDPGQGLRLIYYSQIVNDFQKGDIAEGYSVSREKKESFPLTVTSAQKNPTAFYLCASSTYTGSGANVLTFGAGSRLTVL.

The genes are TRBV5-6 and TRBJ2-2; 15 bases line up with TRBD2. CDR1 and CDR2 (germline): SGHDT, YYEEEE. V gave up 4 bases and J gave up 6 bases; unmatched junction bases: 13. The CDR3 extends over 19 amino acids. The CDR3 spells CASSTGLAGGGLVAGELFF. The CDR3 bases are TGTGCCAGCAGCACGGGACTAGCGGGAGGAGGACTAGTGGCCGGGGAGCTGTTTTTT.

CDR3 DNA: TGCGCCAGCAGACCGGGACTAGCTACAGATACGCAGTATTTT. This gives the protein CASRPGLATDTQYF. The V gene is TRBV10-1, the J gene TRBJ2-3; TRBD2 aligns across 9 bases. CDR3 length: 14 amino acids. V dropped 6 bases and J dropped 3; count of bases not matched to a gene: 4. Germline V gene sequence: CDR1 WNHNN, CDR2 SYGVQD (reference sequence).

This chain connects TRBV6-5 to TRBJ1-5, with 10 bases matching TRBD1. The V segment lost 7 bases and the J segment 7 bases; nucleotides outside the gene matches: 4. This CDR3 spans 13 amino acids. Germline V gene data show CDR1 as MNHEY and CDR2 as SVGAGI. The CDR3 bases are TGTGCCAGCACGAGGACAGGGGGGCAGCCCCAGCATTTT. This encodes CASTRTGGQPQHF.

The CDR3: CASSGGRGNIQYF. The CDR3 region has the DNA TGTGCCAGCAGCGGGGGCCGGGGAAACATTCAGTACTTC. V gene TRBV11-2 combines with J gene TRBJ2-4; TRBD1 might be the D (6 bases). The CDR3 is 13 residues long. Germline V CDR1 and CDR2: SGHAT, FQNNGV. V lost 5 bases, J lost 6 bases, and 11 bases lay in between.

The chain employs TRBV29-1 and TRBJ2-1, with 8 bases matching TRBD2. There are 16 residues in the CDR3. CDR1 and CDR2 (germline): SQVTM, ANQGSEA. The V segment lost 3 bases and the J segment 0 bases; nucleotides outside the gene matches: 7. The CDR3 DNA reads TGCAGCGTTGATGGGCGGGGGGAGATCTCCTACAATGAGCAGTTCTTC. Its translation is CSVDGRGEISYNEQFF.

V gene TRBV30 combines with J gene TRBJ2-7, with 8 bases identical to TRBD1. Germline CDR1 reads GTSNPN; CDR2 reads SVGIG (reference sequence). V shed 4 bases, J shed 2 bases, and the junction held 13 bases outside the gene matches. The CDR3 totals 16 residues. This CDR3 reads CAWMPRGLFSTYEQYF. The CDR3 region has the DNA TGTGCCTGGATGCCCAGGGGGCTTTTTTCAACCTACGAGCAGTACTTC.

This chain uses TRBV18 with TRBJ1-1; D uncertain. The CDR3 sequence is 13 residues long. Germline V gives CDR1 KGHSH, CDR2 LQKENI. Trimming cost V 3 bases and J 7 bases, with 12 bases left between them. In nucleotides, the CDR3 is TGTGCCAGCTCACCTTCAAGAGCCAATGAAGCTTTCTTT. Protein: CASSPSRANEAFF.

This clone is a singleton in its sample. The rearrangement links TRBV6-5 to TRBJ1-2; 7 bases fit TRBD1. Looked up from germline, CDR1 is MNHEY and CDR2 is SVGAGI. Trimming cost V 5 bases and J 8 bases; bases outside gene matches: 14. The length of the CDR3 is 15 residues. As DNA, the CDR3 is TGTGCCAGCAGTGGCCGGACAGGCCAAGGCTTCGGCTACACCTTC. Translation: CASSGRTGQGFGYTF.

This chain joins TRBV5-4 and TRBJ2-7; 12 bases are shared with TRBD1. CDR1 and CDR2 from the germline V gene are SGHNT and YYREEE (reference sequence). The CDR3 totals 15 residues. V lost 7 bases and J lost 7; bases outside the gene matches: 12. CDR3 amino acids: CASLGRGTGGDEQYF. The CDR3, as DNA: TGTGCCAGCCTCGGCCGGGGGACAGGGGGCGATGAGCAGTACTTC.

This rearrangement joins TRBV7-2 to TRBJ1-1; perhaps TRBD1 as D (5 bases). Germline-derived CDR1 and CDR2 are SGHTA and FQGNSA. Between the trimmed V and J ends, which lost 1 base and 4 bases, there was a span of 10 bases. This CDR3 has 14 amino acids. The CDR3 sequence is CASSLVREGTEAFF. The CDR3, as DNA: TGTGCCAGCAGCTTAGTCAGGGAGGGCACTGAAGCTTTCTTT.

The chain recombines TRBV6-5 with TRBJ1-4; 7 bases fit TRBD1. The trim removed 6 bases at V and 7 bases at J, leaving 8 bases unmatched. This CDR3 has 14 amino acids. From germline, CDR1 is MNHEY and CDR2 SVGAGI. CDR3 loop: CASSPGTASEKLFF. Written as DNA, the CDR3 is TGTGCCAGCAGCCCCGGGACAGCGAGTGAAAAACTGTTTTTT.

This clone was observed a few times. This chain uses TRBV5-1 with TRBJ2-5; 14 bases line up with TRBD2. V lost 2 bases, J lost 1 base, and 7 bases stayed unmatched. Germline CDR1 is SGHRS and CDR2 is YFSETQ. The CDR3 is 18 amino acids. This CDR3 is CASSLRTSGGSGQETQYF. The CDR3 nucleotides read TGCGCCAGCAGCTTACGGACTAGCGGGGGGTCGGGCCAAGAGACCCAGTACTTC.

The rearrangement links TRBV5-1 to TRBJ2-5; D may be TRBD1 (6 bases). Germline assignment: CDR1 SGHRS and CDR2 YFSETQ. V was clipped by 5 bases and J by 1 base, with 15 bases between them. CDR3 length: 15 amino acids. CDR3 protein: CASSSWTATQETQYF. DNA for the CDR3: TGCGCCAGCAGTTCATGGACAGCAACCCAAGAGACCCAGTACTTC.

On this clone: The sample contains more than one DNA sequence encoding this CDR3. The DNA of the CDR3 is TGTGCCAGTAGTACACGACAGGGATCCACTAATGAAAAACTGTTTTTT. This codes for CASSTRQGSTNEKLFF. The chain has TRBV19 and TRBJ1-4; 7 positions agree with TRBD1. V lost 4 bases, J lost 2 bases, and 7 bases stayed unmatched. CDR1 LNHDA and CDR2 SQIVND come from the germline V gene (reference sequence). This CDR3 comprises 16 residues.

This chain connects TRBV6-1 to TRBJ2-7, with 7 nucleotides matching TRBD2. CDR1 MNHNS and CDR2 SASEGT come from the germline V gene. This CDR3 is built from 14 residues. V dropped 4 bases and J dropped 2; count of bases not matched to a gene: 5. The CDR3 loop reads CASSAGEGTYEQYV. Here the CDR3 DNA reads TGTGCCAGCAGTGCGGGGGAGGGAACCTACGAGCAGTACGTC.

This clone has just one count. Its ends do not fully match the called genes, so a read error is possible. This CDR3 is also generated by other DNA sequences in the sample. The V gene is TRBV6-6, the J gene TRBJ1-1; maybe TRBD1 (6 bases). There are 14 residues in the CDR3. Looked up from germline, CDR1 is MNHNY and CDR2 is SVGAGI (reference sequence). As DNA, the CDR3 is TGTGCCAGCAGCCCAACAGGGAGTGGAACTGAGGCTTTCTTT. The encoded protein is CASSPTGSGTEAFF.

The chain carries TRBV6-5 and TRBJ2-7; maybe TRBD2 (5 bases). Trimming took off 6 bases at V and 4 bases at J, with 19 bases between the two ends. Germline CDR1 is MNHEY and CDR2 is SVGAGI. The CDR3 sequence is 15 residues long. CDR3 sequence: CASSRRLSPFYEQYF. The CDR3 DNA reads TGTGCCAGCAGCAGAAGACTATCCCCCTTTTACGAGCAGTACTTC.